The 2 T cell receptor beta chains in this list originate from one sample, sequenced in a study of cytomegalovirus exposure and HLA in healthy donors. The primer mix had 60 Vbeta and 13 Jbeta primers. This table comes from immunoSEQ multiplex PCR, and its TCRdb copy is limited to in-frame clones, with some not included. The top ten hold around 1.9% of the sample, which has about 140,000 clones, around three quarters seen once. Sequencing was done on a sample of PBMCs. All receptors come from a man aged 35-49 years in good health and CMV-seronegative.

The V and J genes are TRBV13 and TRBJ1-2, with D unclear. The CDR3 extends over 16 amino acids. Germline CDR1 is PRHDT and CDR2 is FYEKMQ (reference sequence). Trimming cost V 3 bases and J 0 bases, with 14 bases left between them. The CDR3 is CASSFRSSGANYGYTF. DNA of the CDR3: TGTGCCAGCAGCTTTCGGTCCTCGGGAGCTAACTATGGCTACACCTTC.

The J gene is TRBJ2-2, the V gene TRBV28, with 10 bases matching TRBD1. CDR3 length: 16 amino acids. Germline V CDR1 and CDR2: MDHEN, SYDVKM. Trimming removed 8 bases from V and 5 bases from J; junction bases left unmatched: 11. Here the CDR3 reads CASAKPPGQGTGELFF. CDR3 nucleotide sequence: TGTGCCAGCGCCAAACCCCCGGGACAGGGGACCGGGGAGCTGTTTTTT.